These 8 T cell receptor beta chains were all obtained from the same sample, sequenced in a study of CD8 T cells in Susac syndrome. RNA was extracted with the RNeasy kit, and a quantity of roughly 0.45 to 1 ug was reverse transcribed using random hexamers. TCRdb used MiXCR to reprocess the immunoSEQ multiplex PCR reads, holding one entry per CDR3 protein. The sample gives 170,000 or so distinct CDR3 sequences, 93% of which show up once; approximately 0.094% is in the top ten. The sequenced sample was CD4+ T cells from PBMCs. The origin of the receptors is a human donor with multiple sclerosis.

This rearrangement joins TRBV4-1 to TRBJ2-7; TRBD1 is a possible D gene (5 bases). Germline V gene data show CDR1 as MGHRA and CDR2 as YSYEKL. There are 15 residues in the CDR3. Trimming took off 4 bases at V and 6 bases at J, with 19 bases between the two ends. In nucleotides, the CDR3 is TGCGCCAGCAGCCTGCAGGGAAACCTCCCCGTCGAGCAGTACTTC. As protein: CASSLQGNLPVEQYF.

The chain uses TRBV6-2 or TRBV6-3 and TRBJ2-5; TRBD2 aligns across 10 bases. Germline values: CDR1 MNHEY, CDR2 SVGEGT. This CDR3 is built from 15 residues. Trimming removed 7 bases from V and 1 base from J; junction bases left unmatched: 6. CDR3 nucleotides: TGTGCCAGCAATGATCGGACTAGCGGCCAAGAGACCCAGTACTTC. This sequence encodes CASNDRTSGQETQYF.

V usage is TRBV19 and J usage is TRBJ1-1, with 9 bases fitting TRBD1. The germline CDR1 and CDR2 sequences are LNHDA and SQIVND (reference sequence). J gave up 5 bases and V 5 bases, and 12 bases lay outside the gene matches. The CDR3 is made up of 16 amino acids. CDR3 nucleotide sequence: TGTGCCAGTAGTCCGCCGGAGGGGACAGGGCTTACTGAAGCTTTCTTT. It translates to CASSPPEGTGLTEAFF.

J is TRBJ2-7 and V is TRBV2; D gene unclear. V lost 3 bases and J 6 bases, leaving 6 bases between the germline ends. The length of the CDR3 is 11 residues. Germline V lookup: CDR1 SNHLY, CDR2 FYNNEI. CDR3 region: CASSEVAEQYF. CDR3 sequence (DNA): TGTGCCAGCAGTGAGGTGGCCGAGCAGTACTTC.

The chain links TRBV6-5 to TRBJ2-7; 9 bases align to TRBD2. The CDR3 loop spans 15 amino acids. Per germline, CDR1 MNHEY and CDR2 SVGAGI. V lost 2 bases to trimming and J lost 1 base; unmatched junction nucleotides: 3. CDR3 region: CASSYLSGGSYEQYF. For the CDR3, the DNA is TGTGCCAGCAGTTACCTTAGCGGGGGATCCTACGAGCAGTACTTC.

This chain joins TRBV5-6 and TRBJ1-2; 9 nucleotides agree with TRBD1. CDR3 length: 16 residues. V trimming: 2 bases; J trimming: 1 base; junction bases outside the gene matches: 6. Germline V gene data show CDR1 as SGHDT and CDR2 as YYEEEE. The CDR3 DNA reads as TGTGCCAGCAGCTTTGGACAGGGGACTTTTAACTATGGCTACACCTTC. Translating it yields CASSFGQGTFNYGYTF. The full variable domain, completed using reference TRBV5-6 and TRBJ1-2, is DAGVTQSPTHLIKTRGQQVTLRCSPKSGHDTVSWYQQALGQGPQFIFQYYEEEERQRGNFPDRFSGHQFPNYSSELNVNALLLGDSALYLCASSFGQGTFNYGYTFGSGTRLTVV.

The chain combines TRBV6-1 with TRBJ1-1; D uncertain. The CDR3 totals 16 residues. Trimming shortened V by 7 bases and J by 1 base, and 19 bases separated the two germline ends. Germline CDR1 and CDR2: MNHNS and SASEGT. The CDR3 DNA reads TGTGCCAGCACCCCGAGTCTGGGCCGGACGAACACTGAAGCTTTCTTT. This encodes CASTPSLGRTNTEAFF.

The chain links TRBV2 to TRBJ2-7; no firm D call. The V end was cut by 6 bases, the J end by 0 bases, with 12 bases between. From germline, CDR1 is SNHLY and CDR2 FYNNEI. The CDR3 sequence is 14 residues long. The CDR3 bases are TGTGCCAGCAGGGACCTTAGAAGCTCCTACGAGCAGTACTTC. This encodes CASRDLRSSYEQYF. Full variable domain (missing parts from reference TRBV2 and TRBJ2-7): EPEVTQTPSHQVTQMGQEVILRCVPISNHLYFYWYRQILGQKVEFLVSFYNNEISEKSEIFDDQFSVERPDGSNFTLKIRSTKLEDSAMYFCASRDLRSSYEQYFGPGTRLTVT.